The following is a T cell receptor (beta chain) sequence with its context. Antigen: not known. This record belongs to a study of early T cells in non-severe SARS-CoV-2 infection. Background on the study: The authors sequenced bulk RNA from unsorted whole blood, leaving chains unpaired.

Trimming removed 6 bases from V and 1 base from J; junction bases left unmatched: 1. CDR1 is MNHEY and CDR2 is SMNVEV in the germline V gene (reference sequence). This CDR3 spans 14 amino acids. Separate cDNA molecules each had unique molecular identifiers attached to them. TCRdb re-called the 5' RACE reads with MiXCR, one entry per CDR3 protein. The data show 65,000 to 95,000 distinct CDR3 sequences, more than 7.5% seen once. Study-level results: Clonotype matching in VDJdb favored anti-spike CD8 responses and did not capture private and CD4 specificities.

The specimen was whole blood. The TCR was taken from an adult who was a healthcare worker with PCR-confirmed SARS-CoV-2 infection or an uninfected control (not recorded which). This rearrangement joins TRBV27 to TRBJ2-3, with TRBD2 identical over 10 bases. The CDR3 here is CASSGLAGTDTQYF. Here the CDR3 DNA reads TGTGCCAGCAGCGGACTAGCGGGCACAGATACGCAGTATTTT.